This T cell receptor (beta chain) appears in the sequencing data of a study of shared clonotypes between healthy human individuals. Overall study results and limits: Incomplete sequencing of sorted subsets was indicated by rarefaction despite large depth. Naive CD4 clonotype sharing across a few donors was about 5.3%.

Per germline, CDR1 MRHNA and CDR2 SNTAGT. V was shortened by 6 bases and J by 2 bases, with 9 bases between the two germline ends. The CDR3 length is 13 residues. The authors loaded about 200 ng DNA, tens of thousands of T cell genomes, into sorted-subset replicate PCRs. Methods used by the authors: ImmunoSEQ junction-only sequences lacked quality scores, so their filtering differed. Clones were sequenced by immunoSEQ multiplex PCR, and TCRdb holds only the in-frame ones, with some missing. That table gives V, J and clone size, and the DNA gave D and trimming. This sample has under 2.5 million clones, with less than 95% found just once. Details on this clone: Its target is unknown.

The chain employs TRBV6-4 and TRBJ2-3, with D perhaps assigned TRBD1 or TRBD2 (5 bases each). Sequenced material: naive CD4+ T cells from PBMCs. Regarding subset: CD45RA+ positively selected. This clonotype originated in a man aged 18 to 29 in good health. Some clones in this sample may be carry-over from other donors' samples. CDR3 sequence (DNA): TGTGCCAGCAGGAGGGGCAACACAGATACGCAGTATTTT. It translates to CASRRGNTDTQYF.